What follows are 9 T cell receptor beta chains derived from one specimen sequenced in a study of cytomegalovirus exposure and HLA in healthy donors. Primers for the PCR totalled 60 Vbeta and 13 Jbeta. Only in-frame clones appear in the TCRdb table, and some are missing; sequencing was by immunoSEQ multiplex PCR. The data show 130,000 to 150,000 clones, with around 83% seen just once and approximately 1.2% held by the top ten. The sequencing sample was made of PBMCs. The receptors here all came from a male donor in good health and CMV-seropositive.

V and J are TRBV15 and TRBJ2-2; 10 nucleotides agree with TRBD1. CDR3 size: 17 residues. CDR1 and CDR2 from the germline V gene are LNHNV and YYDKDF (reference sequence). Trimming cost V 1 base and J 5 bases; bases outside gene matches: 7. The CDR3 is CATSRADGTGDTGELFF. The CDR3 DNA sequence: TGTGCCACCAGCAGAGCAGACGGGACAGGGGATACCGGGGAGCTGTTTTTT.

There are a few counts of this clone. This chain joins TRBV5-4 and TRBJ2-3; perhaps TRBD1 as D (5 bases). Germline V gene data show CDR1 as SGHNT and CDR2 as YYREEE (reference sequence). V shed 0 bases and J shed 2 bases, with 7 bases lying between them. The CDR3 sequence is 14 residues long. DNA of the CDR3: TGTGCCAGCAGCTTGGGACAGAACACAGATACGCAGTATTTT. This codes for CASSLGQNTDTQYF.

DNA of the CDR3: TGCGCCAGCAGCTTCTCCAGCGGGAGTGGGGAGACCCAGTACTTC. Residues: CASSFSSGSGETQYF. The chain couples TRBV5-1 to TRBJ2-5, with TRBD2 matching 8 bases. This CDR3 has 15 amino acids. Germline CDR1 SGHRS, CDR2 YFSETQ. The trim removed 2 bases at V and 5 bases at J, leaving 8 bases unmatched.

In DNA, the CDR3 is TGTGCCAGCAGCTTTGTGGGCCAGGGAAAGGAAGAGACCCAGTACTTC. Its translation is CASSFVGQGKEETQYF. V usage is TRBV11-2 and J usage is TRBJ2-5, with D perhaps matching TRBD1 (5 bases). The CDR3 totals 16 residues. The V gene lost 3 bases and the J gene lost 3 bases, with 17 bases spanning the gap. Per germline, CDR1 SGHAT and CDR2 FQNNGV. Based on the CDR3 plus reference TRBV11-2 and TRBJ2-5, the full variable domain is EAGVAQSPRYKIIEKRQSVAFWCNPISGHATLYWYQQILGQGPKLLIQFQNNGVVDDSQLPKDRFSAERLKGVDSTLKIQPAKLEDSAVYLCASSFVGQGKEETQYFGPGTRLLVL.

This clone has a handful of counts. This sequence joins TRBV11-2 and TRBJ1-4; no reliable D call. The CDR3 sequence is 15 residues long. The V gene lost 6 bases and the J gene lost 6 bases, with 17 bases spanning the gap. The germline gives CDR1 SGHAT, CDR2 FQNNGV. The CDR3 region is CASSYDGRGDEKLFF. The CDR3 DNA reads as TGTGCCAGCAGTTACGACGGTCGGGGAGATGAAAAACTGTTTTTT. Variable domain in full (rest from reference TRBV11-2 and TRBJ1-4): EAGVAQSPRYKIIEKRQSVAFWCNPISGHATLYWYQQILGQGPKLLIQFQNNGVVDDSQLPKDRFSAERLKGVDSTLKIQPAKLEDSAVYLCASSYDGRGDEKLFFGSGTQLSVL.

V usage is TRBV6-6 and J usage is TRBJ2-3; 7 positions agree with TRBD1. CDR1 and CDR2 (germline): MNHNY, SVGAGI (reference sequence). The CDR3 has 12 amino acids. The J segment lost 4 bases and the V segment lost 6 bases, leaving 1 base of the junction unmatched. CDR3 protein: CASRQGSDTQYF. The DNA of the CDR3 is TGTGCCAGCAGACAGGGGTCAGATACGCAGTATTTT.

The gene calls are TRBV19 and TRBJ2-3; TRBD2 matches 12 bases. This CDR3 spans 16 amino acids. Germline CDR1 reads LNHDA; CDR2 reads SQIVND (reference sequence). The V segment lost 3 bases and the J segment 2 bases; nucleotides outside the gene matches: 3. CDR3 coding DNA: TGTGCCAGTAGTATCGGACTAGCGGGAAACACAGATACGCAGTATTTT. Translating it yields CASSIGLAGNTDTQYF.

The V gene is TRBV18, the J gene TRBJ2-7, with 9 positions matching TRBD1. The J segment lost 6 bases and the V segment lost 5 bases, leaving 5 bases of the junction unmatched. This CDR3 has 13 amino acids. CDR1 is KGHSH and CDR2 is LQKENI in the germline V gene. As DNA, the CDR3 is TGTGCCAGCTCAGCAAACAGGGGGCCCGAGCAGTACTTC. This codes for CASSANRGPEQYF.

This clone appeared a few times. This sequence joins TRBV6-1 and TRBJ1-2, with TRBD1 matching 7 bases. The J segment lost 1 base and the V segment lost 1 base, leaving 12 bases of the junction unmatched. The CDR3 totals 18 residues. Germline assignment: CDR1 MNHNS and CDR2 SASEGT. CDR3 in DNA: TGTGCCAGCAGTGAAGAGTCTTCCGGACAGGCTATTAACTATGGCTACACCTTC. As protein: CASSEESSGQAINYGYTF.